This T cell receptor beta chain was recovered during a study of CD8 T cells in Susac syndrome. Of note for this clonotype: Antigen: not known.

The CDR3 is 16 amino acids. V shed 4 bases and J shed 0 bases, with 13 bases lying between them. The study, taken as a whole, reports: It was acknowledged by the study that relatively few individuals were included in its TCR sequencing and HLA analysis.

Random hexamers primed reverse transcription of about 0.5 to 1 ug RNA. An immunoSEQ multiplex PCR generated amplified TCR beta CDR3 products spanning 54 Vbeta and 13 Jbeta. TCRdb ran MiXCR on the immunoSEQ multiplex PCR reads and lists one entry per CDR3 protein. The sample records around 140,000 distinct CDR3 sequences, roughly 94% being singletons. The TCR originated in a human donor in good health. Sequencing was performed on CD4+ T cells from PBMCs. The gene calls are TRBV12-3 or TRBV12-4 and TRBJ1-3; a weak D match, TRBD1 (5 bases). The CDR3: CASSSTTVRSGNTIYF. Here the CDR3 DNA reads TGTGCCAGCAGTTCGACGACAGTCCGCTCTGGAAACACCATATATTTT.